The 31 T cell receptor beta chains reported below all come from one sample, sequenced in a study of blood T cell repertoires in COVID-19. Produced via immunoSEQ multiplex PCR; TCRdb's table is partial and in-frame only. The sample lists around 99,000 clones; over 70% were seen once. The sequenced sample consisted of peripheral blood. The receptors shown here come from a human donor in a cohort sampled during active or convalescent COVID-19.

J is TRBJ2-3 and V is TRBV11-2; D gene unclear. Germline CDR1 SGHAT, CDR2 FQNNGV. Trimming stripped 1 base from V and 6 bases from J, with 5 bases between. This CDR3 contains 12 residues. The CDR3 coding sequence is TGTGCCAGCAGCTTAGTCTTCGATACGCAGTATTTT. It translates to CASSLVFDTQYF.

CDR3 coding DNA: TGTGCCAGCAGCTCGATACCTTCGGCGGAGGGGAAGGAGACCCAGTACTTC. Its translation is CASSSIPSAEGKETQYF. V gene TRBV5-6 combines with J gene TRBJ2-5; D possibly corresponds to TRBD2 (6 bases). CDR1 is SGHDT, CDR2 YYEEEE, per germline. V shed 3 bases and J shed 5 bases, with 23 bases lying between them. The CDR3 consists of 17 residues.

The genes are TRBV7-3 and TRBJ2-3; the match to TRBD2 covers 11 bases. Germline V gene data show CDR1 as SGHTA and CDR2 as FQGTGA. This CDR3 comprises 14 residues. The trim removed 5 bases at V and 4 bases at J, leaving 2 bases unmatched. CDR3 protein: CASSPGLAADTQYF. The CDR3 DNA follows: TGTGCCAGCAGCCCGGGACTAGCGGCAGATACGCAGTATTTT.

V and J are TRBV7-9 and TRBJ2-3, with TRBD2 matching 7 bases. After removal of 3 bases from V and 3 bases from J, the junction contained 6 bases not matched to a gene. Germline values: CDR1 SEHNR, CDR2 FQNEAQ (reference sequence). This CDR3 spans 15 amino acids. The CDR3 reads CASSFGMGGTDTQYF. As DNA, the CDR3 is TGTGCCAGCAGCTTCGGGATGGGGGGGACAGATACGCAGTATTTT.

The V gene is TRBV19, the J gene TRBJ2-1; 7 nucleotides match TRBD2. The length of the CDR3 is 11 residues. Germline V gene lookup returns CDR1 LNHDA and CDR2 SQIVND (reference sequence). As DNA, the CDR3 is TGTGCAGTATGGACTAGGTCTGAGCAGTTCTTC. The encoded protein is CAVWTRSEQFF.

The table lists this clone with a few counts. This sequence joins TRBV4-1 and TRBJ1-5; tentative D call: TRBD1 (6 bases). The germline gives CDR1 MGHRA, CDR2 YSYEKL. Trimming took off 4 bases at V and 2 bases at J, with 15 bases between the two ends. The CDR3 has 16 amino acids. The chain's CDR3 is CASSREVGGGNQPQHF. Written as DNA, the CDR3 is TGCGCCAGCAGCCGAGAGGTAGGGGGAGGCAATCAGCCCCAGCATTTT.

The gene calls are TRBV11-3 and TRBJ2-1, with D perhaps matching TRBD1 (5 bases). This CDR3 spans 15 amino acids. The germline gives CDR1 SGHNT, CDR2 YENEEA. Trimming removed 0 bases at V and 2 bases at J, with 8 bases between. The DNA for the CDR3 is TGTGCCAGCAGCTTAGATGCAGGGACCTACAATGAGCAGTTCTTC. Encoded protein: CASSLDAGTYNEQFF.

This clone was picked up a small number of times. V is TRBV4-1 and J is TRBJ2-2, with D hard to call. Germline V lookup: CDR1 MGHRA, CDR2 YSYEKL. This CDR3 has 14 residues. The V and J ends lost 0 bases and 6 bases respectively, with 8 bases between them. This CDR3 is CASSQDPRSGELFF. CDR3 sequence (DNA): TGCGCCAGCAGCCAAGATCCCCGGTCCGGGGAGCTGTTTTTT.

V usage is TRBV14 and J usage is TRBJ2-3; 8 positions match TRBD1. Germline V lookup: CDR1 SGHDN, CDR2 FVKESK. This CDR3 spans 16 amino acids. J was trimmed by 6 bases and V by 1 base; bases with no gene match: 9. The CDR3 region is CASSQVQGASVDTQYF. DNA for the CDR3: TGTGCCAGCAGCCAAGTTCAGGGGGCGAGTGTGGATACGCAGTATTTT.

This chain connects TRBV5-1 to TRBJ1-2, with 9 bases lining up with TRBD1. The CDR3 is made up of 16 amino acids. With 5 bases clipped from V and 2 bases from J, the junction kept 10 bases outside the gene matches. Looked up from germline, CDR1 is SGHRS and CDR2 is YFSETQ. The CDR3 nucleotides are TGCGCCAGCAGGGGACAGGGCTCCACTGGGAACTATGGCTACACCTTC. Translating gives CASRGQGSTGNYGYTF.

The CDR3 nucleotides read TGTGCCAGCAGCTCCATCGGAGGGGCTACCACAGATACGCAGTATTTT. It specifies CASSSIGGATTDTQYF. The chain recombines TRBV5-6 with TRBJ2-3, with TRBD2 as a possible D gene (6 bases). Germline-derived CDR1 and CDR2 are SGHDT and YYEEEE. V was trimmed by 3 bases and J by 2 bases, leaving 16 bases between them. This CDR3 has 16 residues.

As concerns this clone: This CDR3 is also generated by other DNA sequences in the sample. The CDR3 loop is CASSLAGGYGYTF. CDR3 DNA sequence: TGTGCCAGCAGCTTAGCTGGGGGGTATGGCTACACCTTC. This sequence joins TRBV7-2 and TRBJ1-2, with D perhaps TRBD1 (5 bases). V gave up 0 bases and J gave up 5 bases, with 7 bases separating them. CDR1 is SGHTA and CDR2 is FQGNSA in the germline V gene. The CDR3 is 13 amino acids.

The rearrangement links TRBV27 to TRBJ1-2, with a weak D call TRBD1 (6 bases). V lost 6 bases and J lost 5, with 34 bases in between. Germline V gives CDR1 MNHEY, CDR2 SMNVEV (reference sequence). The CDR3 spans 20 residues. CDR3 residues: CASRSSLGGGAPGEEYGYTF. The DNA of the CDR3 is TGTGCCAGCAGATCCTCCCTGGGCGGGGGCGCCCCGGGCGAGGAATATGGCTACACCTTC.

The chain links TRBV7-2 to TRBJ1-4, with D possibly TRBD1 on 5 matching bases. Germline CDR1 SGHTA, CDR2 FQGNSA. This CDR3 spans 13 amino acids. Trimming took 4 bases from V and 4 from J, leaving 7 bases between them. CDR3 sequence (DNA): TGTGCCAGCAGCTCGACAGTTAATGAAAAACTGTTTTTT. Its protein is CASSSTVNEKLFF.

This chain connects TRBV10-3 to TRBJ2-1; weak D call: TRBD1 (5 bases). The V gene lost 3 bases and the J gene lost 4 bases, with 13 bases spanning the gap. The CDR3 runs to 15 residues. Per the germline V gene, CDR1 is ENHRY and CDR2 is SYGVKD. CDR3 loop: CAISEGLRDYNEQFF. The CDR3 DNA reads TGTGCCATCAGTGAAGGGCTCAGGGATTACAATGAGCAGTTCTTC.

The chain couples TRBV27 to TRBJ2-3; possible D gene TRBD1, 6 bases. The CDR3 runs 14 residues. With 7 bases removed from V and 3 bases from J, the gap between germline ends came to 14 bases. CDR1 is MNHEY, CDR2 SMNVEV, per germline (reference sequence). CDR3 region: CASTFSRGTDTQYF. CDR3 nucleotides: TGTGCCAGCACCTTTAGTAGGGGGACAGATACGCAGTATTTT.

This clone was observed a handful of times. This chain uses TRBV6-2 or TRBV6-3 with TRBJ2-1; TRBD2 aligns across 7 bases. Germline values: CDR1 MNHEY, CDR2 SVGEGT. The ends lost 5 bases at V and 2 bases at J; junction bases unmatched: 9. CDR3 length: 16 amino acids. Written as DNA, the CDR3 is TGTGCCAGCAGTATGACGACTAGCTTAGCCTACAATGAGCAGTTCTTC. It yields the protein CASSMTTSLAYNEQFF.

V and J are TRBV5-1 and TRBJ2-1; 8 nucleotides match TRBD1. Germline trimming cut 6 bases from V and 10 bases from J; bases unmatched to any gene: 6. Germline CDR1 SGHRS, CDR2 YFSETQ. This CDR3 contains 12 residues. The CDR3 DNA sequence: TGCGCCAGCACCGGACAGGGCGGGGAGCAGTTCTTC. As protein: CASTGQGGEQFF.

V is TRBV7-2 and J is TRBJ2-7; tentatively, D is TRBD1 (5 bases). The CDR3 length is 15 residues. In germline, CDR1 is SGHTA, CDR2 FQGNSA. V dropped 1 base and J dropped 3 bases, with 13 bases sitting between them. In nucleotides, the CDR3 is TGTGCCAGCAGCTTAGATCGGACAAGACTCTACGAGCAGTACTTC. It is translated as CASSLDRTRLYEQYF.

V gene TRBV11-3 combines with J gene TRBJ2-7, with 7 bases that match TRBD1. This CDR3 has 13 residues. Trimming cost V 3 bases and J 7 bases; bases outside gene matches: 6. Germline V gene lookup returns CDR1 SGHNT and CDR2 YENEEA. CDR3 nucleotides: TGTGCCAGCAGCTTTGCGTCAGGGGGTGAGCAGTACTTC. It specifies CASSFASGGEQYF.

The chain combines TRBV2 with TRBJ2-7; no definite D call. Germline V CDR1 and CDR2: SNHLY, FYNNEI. The CDR3 extends over 15 amino acids. Trimming cost V 6 bases and J 0 bases, with 15 bases left between them. The CDR3, as DNA: TGTGCCAGCAGACCTCCAGCAGGCCGCTCCTACGAGCAGTACTTC. Translated, it gives CASRPPAGRSYEQYF.

The V call is TRBV7-2, the J call TRBJ2-7; D uncertain. Per the germline V gene, CDR1 is SGHTA and CDR2 is FQGNSA. V gave up 4 bases and J gave up 3 bases, with 10 bases separating them. The CDR3 is 13 residues long. Written as DNA, the CDR3 is TGTGCCAGCAGCTCCCATCCCAGCTACGAGCAGTACTTC. Its translation is CASSSHPSYEQYF.

The sample holds one count of this clone. CDR3 sequence (DNA): TGTGCCAGCAGTTACGGACAGGGGGAGCCCCAGCATTTT. Residues: CASSYGQGEPQHF. The chain has TRBV6-5 and TRBJ1-5, with 10 bases identical to TRBD1. Germline V CDR1 and CDR2: MNHEY, SVGAGI. This CDR3 is 13 amino acids long. V gave up 2 bases and J gave up 8 bases; unmatched junction bases: 0.

V usage is TRBV21-1 and J usage is TRBJ1-1. TRBV21-1 is labeled a pseudogene. CDR3 length equals 16 residues. The CDR3 is CASSKWAGRCGTEAFF. DNA for the CDR3: TGTGCCAGCAGCAAATGGGCAGGGAGGTGTGGCACTGAAGCTTTCTTT.

This clone has a handful of counts. The V and J genes are TRBV28 and TRBJ2-7, with unresolved D. Germline CDR1 MDHEN, CDR2 SYDVKM. The CDR3 contains 15 residues. Trimming stripped 6 bases from V and 0 bases from J, with 15 bases between. In DNA form, the CDR3 reads TGTGCCAGCAGGATTTCCGGGTCCCCCTCCTACGAGCAGTACTTC. Protein: CASRISGSPSYEQYF.

This chain links TRBV5-4 with TRBJ2-7; TRBD1 aligns across 12 bases. V lost 4 bases, J lost 6 bases, and 8 bases stayed unmatched. The CDR3 consists of 15 residues. CDR1 is SGHNT and CDR2 is YYREEE in the germline V gene (reference sequence). The DNA of the CDR3 is TGTGCCAGCAGCAAACAGGGACAGGGGGCCGGCGAGCAGTACTTC. Encoded protein: CASSKQGQGAGEQYF. Variable domain in full (rest from reference TRBV5-4 and TRBJ2-7): ETGVTQSPTHLIKTRGQQVTLRCSSQSGHNTVSWYQQALGQGPQFIFQYYREEENGRGNFPPRFSGLQFPNYSSELNVNALELDDSALYLCASSKQGQGAGEQYFGPGTRLTVT.

The J gene is TRBJ2-4, the V gene TRBV23-1, with a tentative D call TRBD2 (7 bases). TRBV23-1 is sorted into the ORF group, with uncertain function. The V end lost 2 bases, the J end lost 4 bases, and 27 bases lay between the germline ends. The CDR3 has 20 amino acids. The CDR3 loop is CASSQDLAGDRNREKNIQYF. The CDR3 coding sequence is TGCGCCAGCAGTCAAGATTTGGCGGGAGACAGGAACCGAGAAAAAAACATTCAGTACTTC.

The chain links TRBV28 to TRBJ1-1; no firm D call. V was cut by 6 bases and J by 7 bases, with 6 bases left in between. This CDR3 has 10 residues. CDR1 is MDHEN, CDR2 SYDVKM, per germline. The CDR3 region has the DNA TGTGCCAGCAGACGAGGTGAAGCTTTCTTT. It is translated as CASRRGEAFF.

The J gene is TRBJ2-5, the V gene TRBV2, with TRBD2 matching 10 bases. Trimming cost V 4 bases and J 4 bases; bases outside gene matches: 9. Looked up from germline, CDR1 is SNHLY and CDR2 is FYNNEI. This CDR3 has 16 residues. The CDR3 loop reads CASSGSGGAIRETQYF. In DNA, the CDR3 is TGTGCCAGCAGTGGAAGCGGGGGGGCCATACGAGAGACCCAGTACTTC.

The rearrangement joins TRBV11-2 to TRBJ2-6, with D tentatively TRBD2 (6 bases). Germline CDR1 is SGHAT and CDR2 is FQNNGV. The V end lost 6 bases, the J end lost 2 bases, and 11 bases lay between the germline ends. The CDR3 contains 15 residues. DNA of the CDR3: TGTGCCAGCAGTGGCGGGGTCCCTGGGGCCAACGTCCTGACTTTC. It specifies CASSGGVPGANVLTF.

This chain links TRBV4-1 with TRBJ2-7; tentatively, D is TRBD1 (6 bases). The CDR3 is 12 residues long. Trimming pared 5 bases from V and 5 bases from J, leaving 10 bases between. The germline CDR1 and CDR2 sequences are MGHRA and YSYEKL. The CDR3 DNA follows: TGCGCCAGCAGCTTGGGGGCGCACGAGCAGTACTTC. This codes for CASSLGAHEQYF.